The 21 T cell receptor beta chains listed next were all sequenced from one sample in a study of metastatic and nonmetastatic thyroid tumors. From the PCR reads, TCRdb re-called clones with MiXCR. This sample yields approximately 70,000 clones, of which about 17% are seen a single time; 9.5% to 15% belongs to the top ten. Patients underwent thyroid surgery, and none had received any treatment before it. The sequenced sample was blood. These receptors came from a female donor with papillary thyroid cancer or a benign thyroid nodule (not recorded which). Some clones in this sample may be carry-over from other donors' samples.

This clone occurred many times. The gene calls are TRBV4-1 and TRBJ2-7; D is ambiguous. The germline V gene encodes CDR1 MGHRA and CDR2 YSYEKL. V gave up 0 bases and J gave up 0 bases, with 9 bases separating them. The CDR3 has 15 amino acids. The CDR3 here is CASSQDGPSSYEQYF. CDR3 nucleotides: TGCGCCAGCAGCCAAGATGGCCCGAGCTCCTACGAGCAGTACTTC.

About this clone: Its ends do not fully match the called genes, so a read error is possible. The chain carries TRBV5-1 and TRBJ1-6; weak D call: TRBD1 (5 bases). CDR1 and CDR2 (germline): SGHRS, YFSETQ. The length of the CDR3 is 15 residues. This chain's CDR3 is CASSSEGPNNPPLHF. The CDR3 region has the DNA TGCGCCAGCAGCTCGGAGGGGCCGAATAATCCACCACTCCACTTT.

This clone appeared many times. V and J are TRBV20-1 and TRBJ2-7, with 7 bases that match TRBD1. V gave up 1 base and J gave up 4 bases; unmatched junction bases: 1. The CDR3 is 12 amino acids. In germline, CDR1 is DFQATT, CDR2 SNEGSKA (reference sequence). In DNA form, the CDR3 reads TGCAGTGCTAGAGGGGACAGTTACGAGCAGTACTTC. Protein sequence: CSARGDSYEQYF.

The sample holds many counts of this clone. V is TRBV9 and J is TRBJ1-6; D perhaps matches TRBD1 (6 bases). The germline V gene has CDR1 SGDLS and CDR2 YYNGEE. V was trimmed by 0 bases and J by 8 bases, leaving 12 bases between them. The CDR3 has 15 amino acids. CDR3 bases: TGTGCCAGCAGCGTAGCTTGGGACATCGATTCACCCCTCCACTTT. This sequence encodes CASSVAWDIDSPLHF.

The chain has TRBV5-1 and TRBJ2-3, with D maybe TRBD2 (5 bases). The CDR3 has 16 amino acids. Trimming cost V 0 bases and J 2 bases, with 13 bases left between them. Germline CDR1 reads SGHRS; CDR2 reads YFSETQ. The CDR3 DNA is TGCGCCAGCAGCTTGGAACGAGGGAGCAACACAGATACGCAGTATTTT. Translated: CASSLERGSNTDTQYF.

About this clone: Germline is not matched at one junction end, which may reflect a read error. J is TRBJ2-5 and V is TRBV7-7, with 10 bases that match TRBD2. The CDR3 covers 16 residues. CDR1 SSHAT and CDR2 FNYEAQ come from the germline V gene (reference sequence). Here the CDR3 DNA reads TGTGCTAGCAGCTTAGAATCTAGCGGGAGTGGGGAGACCCAGTACTTC. Its protein is CASSLESSGSGETQYF.

The chain has TRBV6-1 and TRBJ1-6; D is undetermined. V lost 1 base and J 13 bases, leaving 14 bases between the germline ends. Germline V gene data show CDR1 as MNHNS and CDR2 as SASEGT. This CDR3 contains 14 residues. The CDR3 sequence is CASSEVRPQPPLHF. Written as DNA, the CDR3 is TGTGCCAGCAGTGAAGTGAGACCCCAGCCCCCCCTCCACTTT.

The V and J genes are TRBV20-1 and TRBJ2-2; 7 positions agree with TRBD2. Germline lookup yields CDR1 DFQATT and CDR2 SNEGSKA (reference sequence). The CDR3 consists of 14 residues. Trimming at V came to 3 bases and at J to 15 bases, leaving 16 bases not matched to a gene. CDR3 coding DNA: TGCAGTGCTAGGTTTGCGGGGGAGGCCGGGGAAATGTTTTTT. Protein product: CSARFAGEAGEMFF.

This clone was detected ten times or more. The V gene is TRBV10-1, the J gene TRBJ2-5; no definite D call. Trimming pared 4 bases from V and 3 bases from J, leaving 12 bases between. Germline values: CDR1 WNHNN, CDR2 SYGVQD (reference sequence). There are 14 residues in the CDR3. CDR3 sequence reads: CASSVVGMEETQYF. The CDR3 nucleotides are TGCGCCAGCAGTGTAGTAGGGATGGAAGAGACCCAGTACTTC.

This rearrangement joins TRBV12-3 or TRBV12-4 to TRBJ2-7, with D hard to call. The V and J ends lost 9 bases and 6 bases respectively, with 15 bases between them. This CDR3 has 12 residues. The CDR3 loop is CASNASSVEQYF. CDR3 nucleotides: TGTGCCAGTAACGCCTCAAGCGTCGAGCAGTACTTC.

V gene TRBV5-1 combines with J gene TRBJ1-2; possibly TRBD1 for D (6 bases). Trimming stripped 5 bases from V and 3 bases from J, with 14 bases between. Germline loops: CDR1 SGHRS, CDR2 YFSETQ. The length of the CDR3 is 14 residues. The CDR3 is CASRRTAADYGYTF. CDR3 in DNA: TGCGCCAGCAGACGGACAGCGGCGGACTATGGCTACACCTTC.

The CDR3 DNA reads as TGTGCCAGCAGTGAAGACGCCTGGAACTACGAGCAGTACTTC. It is translated as CASSEDAWNYEQYF. V is TRBV2 and J is TRBJ2-7; no reliable D call. V lost 1 base and J 3 bases, leaving 10 bases between the germline ends. This CDR3 region has 14 residues. Germline lookup yields CDR1 SNHLY and CDR2 FYNNEI.

This clone was seen repeatedly, ten times or more. This sequence joins TRBV9 and TRBJ1-1, with TRBD1 as a possible D gene (6 bases). Per germline, CDR1 SGDLS and CDR2 YYNGEE. Deletions cut 3 bases from V and 0 bases from J, with 12 bases between. The CDR3 has 15 residues. CDR3 loop: CASSEGGVMNTEAFF. CDR3 bases: TGTGCCAGCAGCGAGGGGGGGGTAATGAACACTGAAGCTTTCTTT.

This clone appeared many times. The chain joins TRBV15 to TRBJ1-4; tentatively, D is TRBD1 (5 bases). Germline V CDR1 and CDR2: LNHNV, YYDKDF (reference sequence). CDR3 size: 15 residues. The V end was cut by 0 bases, the J end by 5 bases, with 10 bases between. The CDR3 coding sequence is TGTGCCACCAGCAGAGACGTCGGACAAAATGAAAAACTGTTTTTT. As protein: CATSRDVGQNEKLFF.

This clone was observed many times. V and J are TRBV9 and TRBJ2-1; no definite D call. Germline V gene lookup returns CDR1 SGDLS and CDR2 YYNGEE. The CDR3 runs to 16 residues. Trimming removed 4 bases from V and 3 bases from J, with 17 bases in between. This CDR3 reads CASSPGSSTNYNEQFF. The CDR3 DNA reads as TGTGCCAGCAGCCCCGGTTCTAGTACTAACTACAATGAGCAGTTCTTC. The whole variable domain, remainder taken from reference TRBV9 and TRBJ2-1, is DSGVTQTPKHLITATGQRVTLRCSPRSGDLSVYWYQQSLDQGLQFLIQYYNGEERAKGNILERFSAQQFPDLHSELNLSSLELGDSALYFCASSPGSSTNYNEQFFGPGTRLTVL.

This clone was picked up many times. V and J are TRBV4-1 and TRBJ1-1, with 9 bases fitting TRBD1. The CDR3 has 13 amino acids. V shed 4 bases, J shed 5 bases, and the junction held 2 bases outside the gene matches. Germline V gene sequence: CDR1 MGHRA, CDR2 YSYEKL. The chain's CDR3 is CASSLTGGTEAFF. The CDR3 DNA reads TGCGCCAGCAGCCTGACAGGGGGGACTGAAGCTTTCTTT.

At least ten counts were recorded for this clone. V and J are TRBV7-9 and TRBJ2-7; 8 bases fit TRBD1. The CDR3 extends over 14 amino acids. CDR1 and CDR2 from the germline V gene are SEHNR and FQNEAQ (reference sequence). V lost 1 base, J lost 5 bases, and 4 bases stayed unmatched. For the CDR3, the DNA is TGTGCCAGCAGCTTAGGGACAGGGCTTAACGAGCAGTACTTC. Residues: CASSLGTGLNEQYF.

This clone was seen many times. This sequence joins TRBV6-1 and TRBJ2-1; no firm D call. Germline values: CDR1 MNHNS, CDR2 SASEGT. The CDR3 sequence is 14 residues long. Trimming stripped 8 bases from V and 0 bases from J, with 11 bases between. CDR3 protein: CASGKGISYNEQFF. Written as DNA, the CDR3 is TGTGCCAGCGGTAAGGGAATCTCCTACAATGAGCAGTTCTTC.

This clone was found many times. The J gene is TRBJ2-5, the V gene TRBV20-1, with 9 bases matching TRBD1. The length of the CDR3 is 14 residues. In germline, CDR1 is DFQATT, CDR2 SNEGSKA (reference sequence). The V segment lost 7 bases and the J segment 5 bases; nucleotides outside the gene matches: 11. Here the CDR3 DNA reads TGCAGTGGGACAGGGGTTCTAGACGGGGAGACCCAGTACTTC. It specifies CSGTGVLDGETQYF.

There are many counts of this clone. This specimen includes other DNA sequences encoding the same CDR3. V usage is TRBV5-1 and J usage is TRBJ2-7; D remains unclear. The germline V gene encodes CDR1 SGHRS and CDR2 YFSETQ. The V end lost 0 bases, the J end lost 1 base, and 8 bases lay between the germline ends. The CDR3 spans 14 residues. The DNA of the CDR3 is TGCGCCAGCAGCTTGGGTCCTCAATCCTACGAGCAGTACTTC. Its protein is CASSLGPQSYEQYF.

The chain joins TRBV30 to TRBJ2-2, with TRBD2 matching 7 bases. CDR1 and CDR2 from the germline V gene are GTSNPN and SVGIG (reference sequence). The CDR3 loop spans 15 amino acids. J gave up 1 base and V 5 bases, and 7 bases lay outside the gene matches. Here the CDR3 reads CAWLMGEGNTGELFF. As DNA, the CDR3 is TGTGCCTGGCTGATGGGGGAGGGGAACACCGGGGAGCTGTTTTTT.